A selection of T cell receptor beta chains follows, all from one sample in a study of long-term antiretroviral therapy in people with HIV. The table came from immunoSEQ multiplex PCR; TCRdb's copy has only in-frame clones and leaves some out. The sample has some 31,000 clones, roughly 96% seen once. The source was unsorted PBMCs, collected 5.3 years after starting antiretroviral therapy. The receptors stem from a man aged 30-40 years with HIV. CDR3s include the opening cysteine and the closing phenylalanine or tryptophan. The order of the fields is clone size, J gene, V gene, D gene, CDR3 protein, CDR3 DNA. D genes are given only for firm matches. Clone size is shown for a subset of rows, as once, few, many or a class of expanded clone.

clone_size: once
j_call: TRBJ2-1
v_call: TRBV19
d_call: TRBD2
cdr3_aa: CASSQTSGRVIEQFF
cdr3_nt: TGTGCCAGTAGCCAGACTAGCGGGAGGGTCATTGAGCAGTTCTTC

clone_size: .
j_call: TRBJ2-7
v_call: TRBV29-1
d_call: .
cdr3_aa: CSVRLDSYEQYF
cdr3_nt: TGCAGCGTCCGCCTCGACTCCTACGAGCAGTACTTC

clone_size: .
j_call: TRBJ1-5
v_call: TRBV12-5
d_call: .
cdr3_aa: CASGLTGDGNQPQHF
cdr3_nt: TGTGCTAGTGGTTTGACCGGGGATGGCAATCAGCCCCAGCATTTT

clone_size: .
j_call: TRBJ2-5
v_call: TRBV7-9
d_call: .
cdr3_aa: CASSWGRTQETQYF
cdr3_nt: TGTGCCAGCAGCTGGGGTCGGACGCAAGAGACCCAGTACTTC

clone_size: once
j_call: TRBJ1-5
v_call: TRBV6-6
d_call: TRBD1
cdr3_aa: CASRQGQGNQPQHF
cdr3_nt: TGTGCCAGCAGGCAAGGACAGGGGAATCAGCCCCAGCATTTT

clone_size: .
j_call: TRBJ2-2
v_call: TRBV13
d_call: .
cdr3_aa: CASSSIRSTGELFF
cdr3_nt: TGTGCCAGCAGCTCCATTCGTAGCACCGGGGAGCTGTTTTTT

clone_size: .
j_call: TRBJ2-2
v_call: TRBV27
d_call: TRBD1
cdr3_aa: CASSLSGYGTALHMALFF
cdr3_nt: TGTGCCAGCAGTTTATCCGGGTACGGGACAGCTCTCCACATGGCGCTGTTTTTT

clone_size: .
j_call: TRBJ2-2
v_call: TRBV10-3
d_call: .
cdr3_aa: CAISESTRGGELFF
cdr3_nt: TGTGCCATCAGTGAGTCGACGAGGGGAGGGGAGCTGTTTTTT

clone_size: .
j_call: TRBJ1-5
v_call: TRBV10-3
d_call: TRBD1
cdr3_aa: CAIGGDRGNQPQHF
cdr3_nt: TGTGCCATAGGGGGGGACAGGGGGAATCAGCCCCAGCATTTT

clone_size: .
j_call: TRBJ2-5
v_call: TRBV4-1
d_call: TRBD2
cdr3_aa: CASSQGPAGVYQETQYF
cdr3_nt: TGCGCCAGCAGCCAGGGGCCAGCGGGGGTGTACCAAGAGACCCAGTACTTC

clone_size: .
j_call: TRBJ2-3
v_call: TRBV7-2
d_call: .
cdr3_aa: CASSLVLSRSGQYF
cdr3_nt: TGTGCCAGCAGCTTAGTCCTGTCCCGTAGCGGGCAGTATTTT

clone_size: .
j_call: TRBJ2-7
v_call: TRBV7-2
d_call: .
cdr3_aa: CASSQDWGRYEQYF
cdr3_nt: TGTGCCAGCAGCCAAGACTGGGGGCGGTACGAGCAGTACTTC

clone_size: .
j_call: TRBJ1-2
v_call: TRBV9
d_call: .
cdr3_aa: CASSRGRGSNYGYTF
cdr3_nt: TGTGCCAGCAGCCGCGGGCGGGGGTCGAACTATGGCTACACCTTC

clone_size: .
j_call: TRBJ2-2
v_call: TRBV6-5
d_call: TRBD1
cdr3_aa: CASSYSNRGSGELFF
cdr3_nt: TGTGCCAGCAGTTACTCAAACAGGGGATCGGGGGAGCTGTTTTTT

clone_size: .
j_call: TRBJ1-3
v_call: TRBV6-6
d_call: .
cdr3_aa: CASSYPGAGNTIYF
cdr3_nt: TGTGCCAGCAGTTACCCAGGGGCTGGAAACACCATATATTTT

clone_size: .
j_call: TRBJ2-5
v_call: TRBV6-1
d_call: .
cdr3_aa: CASSSVKYQETQYF
cdr3_nt: TGTGCCAGCAGTAGCGTGAAGTACCAAGAGACCCAGTACTTC

clone_size: .
j_call: TRBJ2-7
v_call: TRBV2
d_call: .
cdr3_aa: CASNPRGSYEQYF
cdr3_nt: TGTGCCAGCAACCCCAGGGGATCCTACGAGCAGTACTTC

clone_size: .
j_call: TRBJ2-7
v_call: TRBV6-5
d_call: .
cdr3_aa: CASNEGPPHYEQYF
cdr3_nt: TGTGCCAGCAATGAGGGGCCCCCCCACTACGAGCAGTACTTC

clone_size: .
j_call: TRBJ1-1
v_call: TRBV28
d_call: .
cdr3_aa: CASSLSLGQGGTEAFF
cdr3_nt: TGTGCCAGCAGTTTAAGCCTTGGGCAGGGTGGGACTGAAGCTTTCTTT

clone_size: .
j_call: TRBJ1-1
v_call: TRBV28
d_call: TRBD1
cdr3_aa: CASSSQGARMNTEAFF
cdr3_nt: TGTGCCAGCAGTTCACAGGGGGCCCGTATGAACACTGAAGCTTTCTTT